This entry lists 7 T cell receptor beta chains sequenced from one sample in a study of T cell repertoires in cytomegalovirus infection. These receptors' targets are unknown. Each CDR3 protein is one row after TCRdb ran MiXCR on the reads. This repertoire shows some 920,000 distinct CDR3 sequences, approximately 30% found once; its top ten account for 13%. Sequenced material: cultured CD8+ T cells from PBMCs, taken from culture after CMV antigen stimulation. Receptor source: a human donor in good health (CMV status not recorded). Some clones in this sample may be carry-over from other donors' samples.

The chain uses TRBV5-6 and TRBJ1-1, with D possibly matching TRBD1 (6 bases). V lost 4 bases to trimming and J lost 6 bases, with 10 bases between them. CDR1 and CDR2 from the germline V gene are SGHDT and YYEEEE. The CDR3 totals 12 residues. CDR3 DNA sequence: TGTGCCAGCAGCAACAACAGGGCTGAAGCTTTCTTT. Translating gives CASSNNRAEAFF.

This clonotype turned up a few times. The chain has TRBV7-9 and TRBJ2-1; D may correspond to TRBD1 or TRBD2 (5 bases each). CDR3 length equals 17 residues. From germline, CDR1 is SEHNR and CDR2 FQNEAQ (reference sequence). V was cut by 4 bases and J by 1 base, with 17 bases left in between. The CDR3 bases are TGTGCCAGCAGCTATGGGGACGGTCCTCCTTCCTACAATGAGCAGTTCTTC. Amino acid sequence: CASSYGDGPPSYNEQFF.

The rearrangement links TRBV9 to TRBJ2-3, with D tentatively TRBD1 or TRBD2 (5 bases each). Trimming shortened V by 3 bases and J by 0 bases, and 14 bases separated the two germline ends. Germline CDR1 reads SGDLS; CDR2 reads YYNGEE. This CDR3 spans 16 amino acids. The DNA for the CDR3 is TGTGCCAGCAGCGACGATGTGGGGGAGAGCACAGATACGCAGTATTTT. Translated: CASSDDVGESTDTQYF.

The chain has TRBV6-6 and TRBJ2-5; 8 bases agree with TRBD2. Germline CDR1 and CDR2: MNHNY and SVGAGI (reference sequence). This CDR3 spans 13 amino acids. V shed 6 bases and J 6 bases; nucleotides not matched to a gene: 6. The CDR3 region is CASRPGGEKTQYF. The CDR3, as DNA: TGTGCCAGCAGACCCGGGGGGGAAAAGACCCAGTACTTC.

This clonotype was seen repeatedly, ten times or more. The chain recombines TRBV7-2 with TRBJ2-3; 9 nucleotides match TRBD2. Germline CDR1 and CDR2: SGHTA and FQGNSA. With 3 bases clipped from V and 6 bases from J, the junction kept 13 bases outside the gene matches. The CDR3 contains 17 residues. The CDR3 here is CASSFLAGGLESDTQYF. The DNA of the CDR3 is TGTGCCAGCAGCTTCCTTGCGGGGGGGCTGGAATCCGATACGCAGTATTTT.

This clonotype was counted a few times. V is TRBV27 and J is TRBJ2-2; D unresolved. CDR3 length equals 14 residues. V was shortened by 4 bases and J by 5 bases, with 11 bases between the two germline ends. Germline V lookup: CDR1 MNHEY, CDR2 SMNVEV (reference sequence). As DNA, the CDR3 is TGTGCCAGCAGTTATAGCCATGCAACCGGGGAGCTGTTTTTT. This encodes CASSYSHATGELFF.

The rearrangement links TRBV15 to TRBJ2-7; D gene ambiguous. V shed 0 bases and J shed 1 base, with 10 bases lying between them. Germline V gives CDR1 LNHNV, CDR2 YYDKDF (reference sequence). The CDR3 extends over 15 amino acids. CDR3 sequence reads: CATSRDQGKSYEQYV. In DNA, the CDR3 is TGTGCCACCAGCAGAGACCAAGGGAAATCCTACGAGCAGTACGTC.